The 8 T cell receptor beta chains presented below share a single source sample, sequenced in a study of PD-L1 blockade in urothelial cancer. Sample time point: pretreatment peripheral blood. Clones were read by immunoSEQ multiplex PCR, and TCRdb kept only the in-frame ones, dropping some. The sample lists approximately 88,000 clones, roughly 89% occurring once. Specimen: PBMCs, collected around atezolizumab (anti-PD-L1) treatment. The receptors here all came from a man between 60 and 75 years old with urothelial cancer.

In its sample, this clone was seen a few times. This chain links TRBV6-5 with TRBJ2-7; D is perhaps TRBD2 (6 bases). There are 13 residues in the CDR3. V gave up 8 bases and J gave up 7 bases, with 18 bases separating them. Germline V lookup: CDR1 MNHEY, CDR2 SVGAGI. In DNA, the CDR3 is TGTGCCAGCGGTAGACCGACTGGGGGGGAGCAGTACTTC. Encoded protein: CASGRPTGGEQYF.

This clone turned up a few times. V usage is TRBV6-1 and J usage is TRBJ1-2; D is possibly TRBD1 (5 bases). This CDR3 comprises 13 residues. Trimming pared 5 bases from V and 2 bases from J, leaving 9 bases between. CDR1 and CDR2 (germline): MNHNS, SASEGT. CDR3 residues: CASSTTVNYGYTF. The CDR3 DNA is TGTGCCAGCAGTACGACAGTCAACTATGGCTACACCTTC.

A few counts support this clone. The chain carries TRBV12-5 and TRBJ2-4, with TRBD1 identical over 7 bases. Germline V CDR1 and CDR2: LGHNT, FRNRAP. J gave up 4 bases and V 0 bases, and 6 bases lay outside the gene matches. This CDR3 spans 16 amino acids. This CDR3 is CASGLVLPGQKNIQYF. For the CDR3, the DNA is TGTGCTAGTGGTTTGGTACTTCCGGGACAGAAAAACATTCAGTACTTC. Drawing the rest from reference TRBV12-5 and TRBJ2-4, the complete variable domain is DARVTQTPRHKVTEMGQEVTMRCQPILGHNTVFWYRQTMMQGLELLAYFRNRAPLDDSGMPKDRFSAEMPDATLATLKIQPSEPRDSAVYFCASGLVLPGQKNIQYFGAGTRLSVL.

J is TRBJ1-1 and V is TRBV5-1; D is possibly TRBD1 (5 bases). V lost 0 bases and J lost 1, with 10 bases in between. The CDR3 covers 15 residues. Per germline, CDR1 SGHRS and CDR2 YFSETQ. CDR3 bases: TGCGCCAGCAGCTTGGGGCAGGGAAGGAACACTGAAGCTTTCTTT. Amino acids: CASSLGQGRNTEAFF.

This sequence joins TRBV7-2 and TRBJ2-5; D remains ambiguous. This CDR3 is 16 amino acids long. V lost 5 bases, J lost 1 base, and 17 bases lay in between. The germline gives CDR1 SGHTA, CDR2 FQGNSA. The CDR3 spells CASSPRKIRGQETQYF. DNA for the CDR3: TGTGCCAGCAGCCCCAGAAAGATACGCGGCCAAGAGACCCAGTACTTC.

The V and J genes are TRBV7-9 and TRBJ1-6, with 8 bases aligning to TRBD1. This CDR3 comprises 15 residues. The V segment lost 4 bases and the J segment 7 bases; nucleotides outside the gene matches: 6. The germline CDR1 and CDR2 sequences are SEHNR and FQNEAQ (reference sequence). CDR3 coding DNA: TGTGCCAGCAGCTCTCGACAGGGGACGAATTCACCCCTCCACTTT. Translated: CASSSRQGTNSPLHF.

The rearrangement joins TRBV5-1 to TRBJ2-5; 11 bases fit TRBD2. Germline V gene lookup returns CDR1 SGHRS and CDR2 YFSETQ. The CDR3 length is 16 residues. After removal of 4 bases from V and 0 bases from J, the junction contained 5 bases not matched to a gene. The DNA of the CDR3 is TGCGCCAGCAGCAACCTACTAGCGGGGGACCAAGAGACCCAGTACTTC. Translated, it gives CASSNLLAGDQETQYF.

The chain has TRBV7-8 and TRBJ1-5; TRBD1 aligns across 9 bases. Germline CDR1 SGHVS, CDR2 FQNEAQ. Trimming cost V 4 bases and J 7 bases; bases outside gene matches: 5. The CDR3 has 14 residues. The CDR3 bases are TGTGCCAGCAGCTCGGACAGGGGCGACCAGCCCCAGCATTTT. Translation gives CASSSDRGDQPQHF.